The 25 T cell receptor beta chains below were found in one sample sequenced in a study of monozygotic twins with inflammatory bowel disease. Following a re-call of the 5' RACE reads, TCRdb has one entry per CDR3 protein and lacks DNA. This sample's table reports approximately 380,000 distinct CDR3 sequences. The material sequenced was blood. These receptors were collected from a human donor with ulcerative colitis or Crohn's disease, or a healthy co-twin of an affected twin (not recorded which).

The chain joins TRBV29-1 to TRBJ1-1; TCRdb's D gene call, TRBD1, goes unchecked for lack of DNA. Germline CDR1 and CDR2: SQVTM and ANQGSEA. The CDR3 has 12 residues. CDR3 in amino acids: CTTGPGQGPAFF.

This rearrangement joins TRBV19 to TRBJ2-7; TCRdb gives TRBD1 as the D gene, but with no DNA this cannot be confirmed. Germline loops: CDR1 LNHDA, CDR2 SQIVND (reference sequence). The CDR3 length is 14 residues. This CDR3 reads CASSTSGGSYEQYF.

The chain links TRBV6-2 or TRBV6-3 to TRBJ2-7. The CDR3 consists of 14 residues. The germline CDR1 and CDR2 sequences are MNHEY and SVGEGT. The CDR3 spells CASRHPGAAYEQYF.

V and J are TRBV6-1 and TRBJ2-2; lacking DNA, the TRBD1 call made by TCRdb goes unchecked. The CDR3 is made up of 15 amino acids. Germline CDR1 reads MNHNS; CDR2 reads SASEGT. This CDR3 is CASTLTGGVGGELFF.

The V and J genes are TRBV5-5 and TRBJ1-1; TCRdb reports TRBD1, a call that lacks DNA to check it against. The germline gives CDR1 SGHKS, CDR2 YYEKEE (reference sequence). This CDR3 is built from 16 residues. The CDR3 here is CASSMGQVDLNTEAFF.

CDR3 in amino acids: CASRKGTYNEQFF. This chain joins TRBV7-2 and TRBJ2-1; lacking DNA, the TRBD2 call made by TCRdb goes unchecked. Looked up from germline, CDR1 is SGHTA and CDR2 is FQGNSA. The CDR3 runs to 13 residues. Complete variable domain (other parts from reference TRBV7-2 and TRBJ2-1): GAGVSQSPSNKVTEKGKDVELRCDPISGHTALYWYRQSLGQGLEFLIYFQGNSAPDKSGLPSDRFSAERTGGSVSTLTIQRTQQEDSAVYLCASRKGTYNEQFFGPGTRLTVL.

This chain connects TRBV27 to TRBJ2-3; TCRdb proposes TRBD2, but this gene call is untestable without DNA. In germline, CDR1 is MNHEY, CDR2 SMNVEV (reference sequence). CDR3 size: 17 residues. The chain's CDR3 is CASSLGLAGGPSNTQYF.

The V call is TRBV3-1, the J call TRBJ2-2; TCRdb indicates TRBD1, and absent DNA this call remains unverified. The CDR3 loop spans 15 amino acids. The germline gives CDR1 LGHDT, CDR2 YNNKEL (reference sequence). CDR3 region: CASSQGQGWSGELFF. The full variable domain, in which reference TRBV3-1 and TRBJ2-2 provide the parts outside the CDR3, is DTAVSQTPKYLVTQMGNDKSIKCEQNLGHDTMYWYKQDSKKFLKIMFSYNNKELIINETVPNRFSPKSPDKAHLNLHINSLELGDSAVYFCASSQGQGWSGELFFGEGSRLTVL.

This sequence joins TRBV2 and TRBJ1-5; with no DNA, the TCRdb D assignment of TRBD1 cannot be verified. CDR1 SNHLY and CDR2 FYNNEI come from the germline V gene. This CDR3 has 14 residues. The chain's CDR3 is CASQRQNSNQPQHF.

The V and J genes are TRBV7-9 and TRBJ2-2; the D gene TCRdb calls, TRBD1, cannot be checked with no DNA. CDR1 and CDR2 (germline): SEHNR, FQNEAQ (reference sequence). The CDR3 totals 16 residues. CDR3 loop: CVSSLYQGENTGELFF.

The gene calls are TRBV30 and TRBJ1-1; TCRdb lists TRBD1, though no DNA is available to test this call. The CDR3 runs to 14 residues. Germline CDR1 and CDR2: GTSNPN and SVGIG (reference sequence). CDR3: CAWSPYRVGAEAFF.

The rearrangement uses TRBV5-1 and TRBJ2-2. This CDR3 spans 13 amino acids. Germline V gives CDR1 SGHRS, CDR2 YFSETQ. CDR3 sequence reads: CVSSLVVTGELFF.

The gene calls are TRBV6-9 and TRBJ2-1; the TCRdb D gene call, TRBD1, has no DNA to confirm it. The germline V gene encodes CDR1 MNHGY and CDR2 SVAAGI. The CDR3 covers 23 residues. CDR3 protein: CASTQVFFVPGGQDSSSYNEQFF.

The CDR3 here is CATETGQGGTGELFF. The chain is built from TRBV2 and TRBJ2-2; TCRdb picks TRBD1, but there is no DNA to check that call. CDR3 length: 15 amino acids. Germline loops: CDR1 SNHLY, CDR2 FYNNEI.

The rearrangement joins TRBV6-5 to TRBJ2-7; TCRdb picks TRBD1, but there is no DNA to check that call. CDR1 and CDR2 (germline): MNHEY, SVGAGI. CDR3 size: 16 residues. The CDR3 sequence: CASSYSSGTGAYEQYF.

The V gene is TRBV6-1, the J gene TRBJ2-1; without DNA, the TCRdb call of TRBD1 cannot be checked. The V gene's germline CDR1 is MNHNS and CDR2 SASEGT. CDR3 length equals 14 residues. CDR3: CASNVLTGYNEQFF.

The CDR3 reads CSERPGLNTGELFF. The chain employs TRBV20-1 and TRBJ2-2; there is no DNA to check the TCRdb D call of TRBD2. Per the germline V gene, CDR1 is DFQATT and CDR2 is SNEGSKA (reference sequence). The CDR3 covers 14 residues.

This CDR3 reads CASRCYYGYTF. The V and J genes are TRBV23-1 and TRBJ1-2. TRBV23-1 is labeled an ORF, and its function is uncertain. This CDR3 region has 11 residues.

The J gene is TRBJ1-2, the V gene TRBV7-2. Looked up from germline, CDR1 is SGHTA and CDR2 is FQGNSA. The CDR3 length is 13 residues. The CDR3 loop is CASSSIQNYGYTF.

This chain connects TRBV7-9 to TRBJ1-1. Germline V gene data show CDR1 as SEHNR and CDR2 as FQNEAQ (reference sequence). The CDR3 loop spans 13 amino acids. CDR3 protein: CASSLNDPTEAFF.

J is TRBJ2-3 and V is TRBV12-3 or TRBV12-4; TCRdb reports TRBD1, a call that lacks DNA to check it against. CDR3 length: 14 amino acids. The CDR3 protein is CASSYGKRTDTQYF.

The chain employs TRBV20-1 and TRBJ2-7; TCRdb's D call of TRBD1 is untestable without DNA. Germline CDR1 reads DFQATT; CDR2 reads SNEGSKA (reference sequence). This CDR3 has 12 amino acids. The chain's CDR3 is CSARVQGAGGYF.

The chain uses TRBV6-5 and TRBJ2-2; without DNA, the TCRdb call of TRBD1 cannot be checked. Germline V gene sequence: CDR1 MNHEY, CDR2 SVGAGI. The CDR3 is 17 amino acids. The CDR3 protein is CASSYSGTGMNTGELFF.

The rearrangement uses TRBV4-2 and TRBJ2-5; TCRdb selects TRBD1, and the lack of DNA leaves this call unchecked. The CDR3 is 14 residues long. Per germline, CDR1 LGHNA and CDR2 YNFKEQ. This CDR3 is CASSVTGTKETQYF.

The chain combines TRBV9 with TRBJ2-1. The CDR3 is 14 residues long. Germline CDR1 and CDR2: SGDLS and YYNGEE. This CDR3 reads CASSWVGDYNEQFF.